The source of this TCR beta chain is a study of shared clonotypes between healthy human individuals. Study at large: Three plates each covered CD4 naive and memory; CD8 naive two, CD8 memory one. Study-wide results and caveats: Lower generation probabilities were found for non-shared clonotypes than for those shared by all four donors. A handful of donors held about 5% of naive CD4 clonotypes in common.

Unmatched junction bases numbered 5, after V lost 2 bases and J lost 4 bases. There are 14 residues in the CDR3. Germline V gives CDR1 KGHSH, CDR2 LQKENI. With regard to this clone: The target antigen is unknown.

The repertoire was sequenced with immunoSEQ multiplex PCR; TCRdb's copy has only in-frame clones and lacks some. The top ten clones hold 1.5% to 2% of a sample with 550,000 to 800,000 clones, approximately 79% of them seen once. The V gene is TRBV18, the J gene TRBJ2-7; 7 bases align to TRBD1. Source material: memory CD4+ T cells sorted from blood. Sample subset: CD45RA-negative fraction. This clonotype was sampled from a woman aged 30 to 39 in good health. This CDR3 is CASSPGTGEYEQYF. As DNA, the CDR3 is TGTGCCAGCTCACCAGGAACAGGGGAGTACGAGCAGTACTTC.